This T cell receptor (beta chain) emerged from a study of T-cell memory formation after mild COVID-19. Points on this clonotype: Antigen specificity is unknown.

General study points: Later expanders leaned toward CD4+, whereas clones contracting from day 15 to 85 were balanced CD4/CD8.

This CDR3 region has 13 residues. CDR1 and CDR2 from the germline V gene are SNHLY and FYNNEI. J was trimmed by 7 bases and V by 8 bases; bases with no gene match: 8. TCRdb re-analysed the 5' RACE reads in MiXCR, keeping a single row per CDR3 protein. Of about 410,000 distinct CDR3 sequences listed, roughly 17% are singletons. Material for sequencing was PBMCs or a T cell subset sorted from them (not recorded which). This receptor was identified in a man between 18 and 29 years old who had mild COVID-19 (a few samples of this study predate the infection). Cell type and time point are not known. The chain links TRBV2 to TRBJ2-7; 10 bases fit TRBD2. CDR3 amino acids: CASGVAGGGEQYF. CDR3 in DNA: TGTGCCAGCGGCGTAGCGGGGGGTGGAGAGCAGTACTTC.